A selection of T cell receptor beta chains follows, all from one sample in a study of shared clonotypes between healthy human individuals. This table comes from immunoSEQ multiplex PCR, and its TCRdb copy is limited to in-frame clones, with some not included. The sample holds some 550,000 clones, around 97% seen once. Sequencing used naive CD4+ T cells sorted from blood. Source of these receptors: a young woman in good health. Both conserved end residues are part of each CDR3. D genes are given only for firm matches. Size is omitted from some rows. Given values are once, few, many or a class for expanded clones.

>.|TRBV5-1|TRBD1|TRBJ1-4
TGCGCCAGCAGCTTGACACTTGGACAGGGCAATGAAAAACTGTTTTTT
CASSLTLGQGNEKLFF
>.|TRBV19|TRBD1|TRBJ2-3
TGTGCCAGTAGTATCCCGACAGGGGGCACAGATACGCAGTATTTT
CASSIPTGGTDTQYF
>.|TRBV19|.|TRBJ2-3
TGTGCCAGTAGTCTAGGACTGGCCACAGATACGCAGTATTTT
CASSLGLATDTQYF
>.|TRBV9|TRBD1|TRBJ1-4
TGTGCCAGCAGCGTAGATGAGGGGGCGCCAACTAATGAAAAACTGTTTTTT
CASSVDEGAPTNEKLFF
>.|TRBV6-5|.|TRBJ2-7
TGTGCCAGCAGTTACATACCCGGCGGGCCCGCCGAGCAGTACTTC
CASSYIPGGPAEQYF
>once|TRBV18|.|TRBJ2-5
TGTGCCAGCTCCCGCGGGACAGCATTAGATTGGGACCAGTACTTC
CASSRGTALDWDQYF
>.|TRBV4-1|.|TRBJ1-4
TGCGCCAGCAGCTATCGACCGATCCTAGGGGAAAAACTGTTTTTT
CASSYRPILGEKLFF
>.|TRBV6-1|TRBD1|TRBJ1-2
TGTGCCAGCAGTGAGGACAGGGTTCCTTTTAACTATGGCTACACCTTC
CASSEDRVPFNYGYTF
>.|TRBV6-5|.|TRBJ1-4
TGTGCCAGCAGTTACTCAGGGGAGGGGTTTGAAAAACTGTTTTTT
CASSYSGEGFEKLFF
>.|TRBV4-1|.|TRBJ2-2
TGCGCCAGCAGCCAAGTTCCGGGTAGGGGCGGGGAGCTGTTTTTT
CASSQVPGRGGELFF
>.|TRBV2|.|TRBJ2-2
TGTGCCAGCACCCCTAACTGGGGGGCGATGGCCGGGGAGCTGTTTTTT
CASTPNWGAMAGELFF
>.|TRBV9|.|TRBJ2-1
TGTGCCAGCAGCGTAGCCCCAGGGCCGTACAATGAGCAGTTCTTC
CASSVAPGPYNEQFF
>.|TRBV10-3|TRBD2|TRBJ2-3
TGTGCCATCAGTATAATAGCGGGAGTCACAGATACGCAGTATTTT
CAISIIAGVTDTQYF
>.|TRBV6-5|.|TRBJ2-4
TGTGCCAGCAAGGTGGTAGCCAAAAACATTCAGTACTTC
CASKVVAKNIQYF
>.|TRBV5-1|TRBD2|TRBJ2-7
TGCGCCAGCAGCGGACTAGCGGACCCCTACGAGCAGTACTTC
CASSGLADPYEQYF
>.|TRBV19|TRBD2|TRBJ2-5
TGTGCCAGTAGTGCAATAACTAGCGATCTTGGGGAGACCCAGTACTTC
CASSAITSDLGETQYF
>.|TRBV25-1|TRBD1|TRBJ1-1
TGTGCCAGCAGTGAATCCAGGGACAGTGCATTGGAAACTGAAGCTTTCTTT
CASSESRDSALETEAFF
>.|TRBV2|.|TRBJ2-3
TGTGCCAGCAGTGAAAGAAGCATCTCACTTGCAGATACGCAGTATTTT
CASSERSISLADTQYF
>.|TRBV5-4|.|TRBJ2-2
TGTGCCAGCAGCCCGGGTGGACAGAACACCGGGGAGCTGTTTTTT
CASSPGGQNTGELFF
>few|TRBV19|.|TRBJ1-1
TGTGCCAGTAGTATAGATCTTGGGGTTAGCAGCGCTTTCTTT
CASSIDLGVSSAFF
>.|TRBV6-5|.|TRBJ2-7
TGTGCCAGCAGTAACCCCGACGGAAACTACGAGCAGTACTTC
CASSNPDGNYEQYF
>.|TRBV28|TRBD1|TRBJ2-4
TGTGCCAGCAGCGCCCCGGGACAGGGTAACATTCAGTACTTC
CASSAPGQGNIQYF
>.|TRBV19|TRBD2|TRBJ2-1
TGTGCCAGTAGGCAGGTTGATAGCGGGTACGATGAGCAGTTCTTC
CASRQVDSGYDEQFF
>.|TRBV7-2|.|TRBJ2-5
TGTGCCAGCACCCAGACCGCGTCCCAGTACTTC
CASTQTASQYF
>.|TRBV30|.|TRBJ2-7
TGTGCCTGGAGTGATCCGTCGGACTACTCCTACGAGCAGTACTTC
CAWSDPSDYSYEQYF
>.|TRBV7-3|TRBD2|TRBJ2-2
TGTGCCAGCAGCCGGACTAGCGGGAGGGCAACCGGGGAGCTGTTTTTT
CASSRTSGRATGELFF
>.|TRBV4-1|.|TRBJ2-7
TGCGCCAGCAGCCTCGGGCGAGCAATTGCCTACGAGCAGTACTTC
CASSLGRAIAYEQYF
>.|TRBV7-9|TRBD2|TRBJ2-5
TGTGCCAGCAGCTTAGCCGGGACTAGCGGAGGCCAAGAGACCCAGTACTTC
CASSLAGTSGGQETQYF
>.|TRBV7-2|TRBD2|TRBJ2-5
TGTGCCAGCAGCTTAATGGGACTAGCGAGGCAAGAGACCCAGTACTTC
CASSLMGLARQETQYF
>.|TRBV7-3|TRBD1|TRBJ1-1
TGTGCCAGCAGCCAAAAACAGGGGGCGTGGACTGAAGCTTTCTTT
CASSQKQGAWTEAFF
>.|TRBV28|.|TRBJ1-1
TGTGCCAGCAGGACAGGGAACACTGAAGCTTTCTTT
CASRTGNTEAFF
>.|TRBV5-1|TRBD2|TRBJ2-6
TGCGCCAGCAGCTTATCACTAGCGTCTGGGGCCAACGTCCTGACTTTC
CASSLSLASGANVLTF
>.|TRBV11-2|TRBD1|TRBJ1-4
TGTGCCAGCAGCTTAGGACCCCAGGGGGCCTATGAAAAACTGTTTTTT
CASSLGPQGAYEKLFF
>.|TRBV7-9|.|TRBJ2-7
TGTGCCAGCAGCTACTTAGGCAGTGACGAGCAGTACTTC
CASSYLGSDEQYF
>.|TRBV6-6|TRBD2|TRBJ2-1
TGTGCCAGCGCTACCGGGACTAGCGGTAGGAATGAGCAGTTCTTC
CASATGTSGRNEQFF
>.|TRBV7-3|.|TRBJ2-7
TGTGCCAGCAGCTTATCGGGGGGCCACGAGCAGTACTTC
CASSLSGGHEQYF
>.|TRBV11-3|.|TRBJ2-7
TGTGCCAGCAGCCGTAGCGGAGAAACCTACGAGCAGTACTTC
CASSRSGETYEQYF
>.|TRBV29-1|TRBD2|TRBJ2-3
TGCAGCACCAGACTAGCGCCAAAGACGACAGATACGCAGTATTTT
CSTRLAPKTTDTQYF
>.|TRBV28|.|TRBJ2-2
TGTGCCAGCAGGGGGGGTACCGGGGAGCTGTTTTTT
CASRGGTGELFF
>once|TRBV5-6|TRBD1|TRBJ1-2
TGTGCCAGCAGCTTGCCTATTTACGAGGACAGGGGATATGGCTACACCTTC
CASSLPIYEDRGYGYTF
>.|TRBV5-4|TRBD1|TRBJ2-1
TGTGCCAGCAGACAGGGGACCGCCTACAATGAGCAGTTCTTC
CASRQGTAYNEQFF
>.|TRBV2|.|TRBJ2-3
TGTGCCAGCAGTGTAATGAGCACAGATACGCAGTATTTT
CASSVMSTDTQYF